Each of the 10 T cell receptor beta chains below was sequenced from the same sample in a study of T cell repertoires in cytomegalovirus infection. Using its own MiXCR run on the reads, TCRdb lists one record per CDR3 protein. The repertoire holds roughly 720,000 distinct CDR3 sequences, with 35% to 40% as singletons. Sequenced: PBMCs. These receptor sequences come from a human donor in good health (CMV status not recorded). Some clones in this sample may be carry-over from other donors' samples.

Only a few counts were recorded for this clonotype. This chain joins TRBV29-1 and TRBJ2-3, with D unclear. V was cut by 2 bases and J by 3 bases, with 12 bases left in between. Germline V gene lookup returns CDR1 SQVTM and CDR2 ANQGSEA. This CDR3 region has 14 residues. The CDR3: CSVESRIGTDTQYF. The CDR3 DNA follows: TGCAGCGTTGAATCCCGGATAGGAACAGATACGCAGTATTTT.

Comment on this clonotype: Here the CDR3 omits its conserved ending phenylalanine or tryptophan, so a read error is the likely source. The rearrangement joins TRBV7-2 to TRBJ1-2, with D uncertain. Trimming took off 3 bases at V and 3 bases at J, with 8 bases between the two ends. The germline gives CDR1 SGHTA, CDR2 FQGNSA. The CDR3 totals 13 residues. The CDR3 protein is CASSFATHYGYTL. DNA for the CDR3: TGTGCCAGCAGCTTTGCGACACACTATGGCTACACCTTA.

The chain links TRBV11-2 to TRBJ1-3; D might be TRBD1 (5 bases). V dropped 3 bases and J dropped 11 bases, with 20 bases sitting between them. This CDR3 spans 15 amino acids. CDR1 is SGHAT and CDR2 is FQNNGV in the germline V gene. The CDR3 nucleotides read TGTGCCAGCAGCTTGGGCGGGCAGGGCGGTTTCGCCATATATTTT. This sequence encodes CASSLGGQGGFAIYF. Supplemented by reference TRBV11-2 and TRBJ1-3, the full variable domain reads EAGVAQSPRYKIIEKRQSVAFWCNPISGHATLYWYQQILGQGPKLLIQFQNNGVVDDSQLPKDRFSAERLKGVDSTLKIQPAKLEDSAVYLCASSLGGQGGFAIYFGEGSWLTVV.

This clonotype was seen more than once but under ten times. The chain couples TRBV28 to TRBJ2-5; possibly TRBD1 for D (7 bases). Germline values: CDR1 MDHEN, CDR2 SYDVKM. There are 15 residues in the CDR3. The ends were cut back, 5 bases at V and 4 bases at J, with 17 bases in the middle. The CDR3 reads CASSPGTAEGETQYF. The CDR3 nucleotides are TGTGCCAGCAGTCCCGGGACAGCGGAGGGAGAGACCCAGTACTTC.

The chain is built from TRBV6-1 and TRBJ2-6, with 7 bases matching TRBD1. The length of the CDR3 is 17 residues. Germline CDR1 MNHNS, CDR2 SASEGT. The trim removed 6 bases at V and 0 bases at J, leaving 8 bases unmatched. The CDR3: CASSRDSPVSGANVLTF. CDR3 DNA sequence: TGTGCCAGCAGCCGGGACAGTCCCGTCTCTGGGGCCAACGTCCTGACTTTC.

This clonotype was detected many times. The chain recombines TRBV7-9 with TRBJ1-1; D is undetermined. V was clipped by 6 bases and J by 1 base, with 15 bases between them. CDR3 length: 15 amino acids. Germline assignment: CDR1 SEHNR and CDR2 FQNEAQ (reference sequence). CDR3 sequence: CASRHPVGRNTEAFF. Written as DNA, the CDR3 is TGTGCCAGCAGACACCCGGTGGGCAGGAACACTGAAGCTTTCTTT.

This clonotype was recorded only once. The chain has TRBV18 and TRBJ2-3, with a weak D call TRBD2 (6 bases). In germline, CDR1 is KGHSH, CDR2 LQKENI. V was shortened by 4 bases and J by 1 base, with 18 bases between the two germline ends. There are 17 residues in the CDR3. CDR3 sequence reads: CASSLEGSPTRTDTQYF. The CDR3 region has the DNA TGTGCCAGCTCACTGGAGGGGTCACCGACCCGCACAGATACGCAGTATTTT.

The chain is built from TRBV15 and TRBJ2-5; D possibly uses TRBD1 or TRBD2 (5 bases each). The CDR3 runs 14 residues. Germline-derived CDR1 and CDR2 are LNHNV and YYDKDF (reference sequence). The germline V and J ends were trimmed by 2 bases and 4 bases, with 11 bases remaining between them. The DNA of the CDR3 is TGTGCCACCAGCAGAACTGGGGCGGGAGAGACCCAGTACTTC. Amino acid sequence: CATSRTGAGETQYF. The full variable domain, its missing parts supplied by reference TRBV15 and TRBJ2-5, is DAMVIQNPRYQVTQFGKPVTLSCSQTLNHNVMYWYQQKSSQAPKLLFHYYDKDFNNEADTPDNFQSRRPNTSFCFLDIRSPGLGDTAMYLCATSRTGAGETQYFGPGTRLLVL.

As to this clonotype: The junction departs from the called germline gene at one end, perhaps through a read error. The V call is TRBV7-2, the J call TRBJ2-7; 8 bases are shared with TRBD2. This CDR3 is built from 19 residues. Germline-derived CDR1 and CDR2 are SGHTA and FQGNSA. CDR3 in DNA: TGTTCCAGCAGCCCCCGGACAGCACTAGCGGTAGGTCTTTCCTCCGAGCAGTACTTC. Protein sequence: CSSSPRTALAVGLSSEQYF.

This sequence joins TRBV28 and TRBJ1-6; D might be TRBD1 (5 bases). The length of the CDR3 is 18 residues. Trimming removed 5 bases from V and 7 bases from J, with 24 bases in between. Germline V gene data show CDR1 as MDHEN and CDR2 as SYDVKM. This CDR3 reads CASSLSRGGVALNSPLHF. CDR3 DNA sequence: TGTGCCAGCAGTCTCTCGCGGGGGGGGGTAGCCTTGAATTCACCCCTCCACTTT.